Listed below are T cell receptor beta chains from one sample, sequenced in a study of Ad26.COV2.S vaccination and SARS-CoV-2 variants. Libraries were prepared by immunoSEQ multiplex PCR; TCRdb keeps only in-frame clonotypes and omits some of them. The profile shows roughly 300,000 clones, 86% of them singletons. Sample: peripheral blood, taken in a trial of Ad26.COV2.S vaccine versus placebo. The receptors derive from a person between 18 and 65 years old who received the Ad26.COV2.S COVID-19 vaccine or a placebo. Both conserved end residues are part of each CDR3. The D gene is left open where the match is weak. Expanded clones get a size class; other rows say once, few or many, or leave the size out.

d_call clone_size j_call v_call cdr3_nt cdr3_aa
. . TRBJ2-3 TRBV7-3 TGTGCCAGCAGCCGAAGGACTGGGACAATCACAGATACGCAGTATTTT CASSRRTGTITDTQYF
. . TRBJ1-5 TRBV7-9 TGTGCCAGCAGCCAAAGCCGGGGTAGGAGCAATCAGCCCCAGCATTTT CASSQSRGRSNQPQHF
. . TRBJ2-3 TRBV3-1/TRBV3-2 TGTGCCAGCAGCCAAGAATTCAGTGCGGGGGCGGCGGATACGCAGTATTTT CASSQEFSAGAADTQYF
. . TRBJ2-3 TRBV5-6 TGTGCCAGCAGGATGCCTAGCACAGATACGCAGTATTTT CASRMPSTDTQYF
TRBD2 . TRBJ2-4 TRBV4-1 TGCGCCAGCAGCCAAATTAGCGGGGTAAACATTCAGTACTTC CASSQISGVNIQYF
TRBD1 . TRBJ1-1 TRBV29-1 TGCAGCGTCACGACAGGGAAGAACACTGAAGCTTTCTTT CSVTTGKNTEAFF
. . TRBJ2-1 TRBV7-2 TGTGCCAGCAGCTCCCCGGGGAGGTTTAATGAGCAGTTCTTC CASSSPGRFNEQFF
. . TRBJ1-5 TRBV5-6 TGTGCCAGCAGTTCCCTACAGATTAGCAATCAGCCCCAGCATTTT CASSSLQISNQPQHF
. . TRBJ2-7 TRBV6-6 TGTGCCAGCAGTTACAGGGTGAATTTATCCTACGAGCAGTACTTC CASSYRVNLSYEQYF
. . TRBJ2-2 TRBV5-6 TGTGCCAGCAGCTTGGTTGGCAGGGGTAACACCGGGGAGCTGTTTTTT CASSLVGRGNTGELFF
. once TRBJ1-4 TRBV4-2 TGTGCCAGCAGCCCAGGGTCTCAGGGGTTAGGCGGGGAAAAACTGTTTTTT CASSPGSQGLGGEKLFF
. . TRBJ2-7 TRBV3-1/TRBV3-2 TGTGCCAGCAGCCGGCAGGGGTCAGGGTGGCAGTACTTC CASSRQGSGWQYF
. . TRBJ2-2 TRBV27 TGTGCCAGCAGTTTATCGATGCCGAACACCGGGGAGCTGTTTTTT CASSLSMPNTGELFF
TRBD2 once TRBJ2-2 TRBV7-2 TGTGCCAGCAGCTTAAGGACTAGCGGGAGGATGAACACCGGGGAGCTGTTTTTT CASSLRTSGRMNTGELFF
. . TRBJ1-5 TRBV28 TGTGCCAGCAGTGGGGGAGGTCAGCCCCAGCATTTT CASSGGGQPQHF
. . TRBJ2-4 TRBV5-6 TGTGCCAGCAGCTTGGGACAGGAGACATTAAAGTCCAAAAATATTCAGTACTTC CASSLGQETLKSKNIQYF
. . TRBJ2-1 TRBV4-3 TGCGCCAGCAGCCAAGTCCTACGGGAAGTCTTGGTCTTC CASSQVLREVLVF
. . TRBJ1-4 TRBV6-6 TGTGCCAGCAGTTCAGATGAAAAACTGTTTTTT CASSSDEKLFF
. . TRBJ1-1 TRBV11-2 TGTGCCAGCAGCTTTAAGCTAGGGAACACTGAAGCTTTCTTT CASSFKLGNTEAFF
. . TRBJ2-3 TRBV7-9 TGTGCCAGCAGCCCCTCGGGATCAGATACGCAGTATTTT CASSPSGSDTQYF
. . TRBJ1-1 TRBV6-2/TRBV6-3 TGTGCCAGCAGTTACTCGACACGGAACACTGAAGCTTTCTTT CASSYSTRNTEAFF
. . TRBJ2-7 TRBV6-2/TRBV6-3 TGTGCCAGCAGTTACCTCAGGGGGGCAGGGCGAAGCTCCTACGAGCAGTACTTC CASSYLRGAGRSSYEQYF
TRBD2 once TRBJ2-5 TRBV19 TGTGCCAGTAGTACCTCGACTAGCGGGAGGGAGACCCAGTACTTC CASSTSTSGRETQYF
TRBD2 few TRBJ2-3 TRBV27 TGTGCCAGCAGTTTTTTGGCGGGAGTGGGGACAGATACGCAGTATTTT CASSFLAGVGTDTQYF
. . TRBJ1-1 TRBV18 TGTGCCAGCTCCCCCATCGTAGGGAACACTGAAGCTTTCTTT CASSPIVGNTEAFF
. . TRBJ2-3 TRBV24-1 TGTGCCACCAGTGACTCCCGGGGGGCCCTCACAGATACGCAGTATTTT CATSDSRGALTDTQYF
TRBD1 . TRBJ1-3 TRBV5-4 TGTGCCAGCAGCTTGACGACAGGGGGCAGTTCTGGAAACACCATATATTTT CASSLTTGGSSGNTIYF
. . TRBJ1-4 TRBV18 TGTGCCAGCTCACCACGAGGAGGGGCAGGGAATAATGAAAAACTGTTTTTT CASSPRGGAGNNEKLFF
TRBD2 . TRBJ2-1 TRBV10-1 TGCGCCAGCAGTCCTGGGACTAGCTCCTACAATGAGCAGTTCTTC CASSPGTSSYNEQFF
. . TRBJ1-4 TRBV10-2 TGCGCCAGCAGGCCCGGTAGGACTAATGAAAAACTGTTTTTT CASRPGRTNEKLFF
. . TRBJ2-1 TRBV4-2 TGTGCCAGCAGCCAAGAGGGCTACAATGAGCAGTTCTTC CASSQEGYNEQFF
. . TRBJ2-5 TRBV6-6 TGTGCCAGCAGTCAGGGAGCGGAGACCCAGTACTTC CASSQGAETQYF
. . TRBJ2-6 TRBV7-2 TGTGCCAGCAGCCCCTTCCAAGGACCCCTGGCTGGGGCCAACGTCCTGACTTTC CASSPFQGPLAGANVLTF